The clone carrying this T cell receptor (beta chain) was seen at least ten times. Antigen specificity is unknown. The CDR3 has 14 residues. In germline, CDR1 is SEHNR, CDR2 FQNEAQ (reference sequence). J was trimmed by 6 bases and V by 1 base; bases with no gene match: 4. These data are taken from a study of T cell repertoires in cytomegalovirus infection. About the research overall: Based on public TCR beta signatures, there were indications of CMV infection and of a matching HLA type.

TCRdb re-analysed the reads in MiXCR, keeping a single row per CDR3 protein. The data contain approximately 1,000,000 distinct CDR3 sequences, 30% to 40% of them singletons. General study points: Pooled public TCR beta family frequency picked out CMV carriers with the relevant HLA. CMV-specific TCR beta clonotypes restricted by HLA-C dominated the ex vivo response.

This chain uses TRBV7-9 with TRBJ2-7, with TRBD1 identical over 9 bases. Sequenced here: cultured CD8+ T cells from PBMCs, sampled from culture after CMV antigen stimulation. The receptor was derived from a human donor in good health (CMV status not recorded). Some clones in this sample may be carry-over from other donors' samples. The CDR3 region has the DNA TGTGCCAGCAGCTTAGGTAACAGGGGGCGCGAGCAGTACTTC. It codes for CASSLGNRGREQYF. Full variable domain (outside the CDR3, taken from reference TRBV7-9 and TRBJ2-7): DTGVSQNPRHKITKRGQNVTFRCDPISEHNRLYWYRQTLGQGPEFLTYFQNEAQLEKSRLLSDRFSAERPKGSFSTLEIQRTEQGDSAMYLCASSLGNRGREQYFGPGTRLTVT.